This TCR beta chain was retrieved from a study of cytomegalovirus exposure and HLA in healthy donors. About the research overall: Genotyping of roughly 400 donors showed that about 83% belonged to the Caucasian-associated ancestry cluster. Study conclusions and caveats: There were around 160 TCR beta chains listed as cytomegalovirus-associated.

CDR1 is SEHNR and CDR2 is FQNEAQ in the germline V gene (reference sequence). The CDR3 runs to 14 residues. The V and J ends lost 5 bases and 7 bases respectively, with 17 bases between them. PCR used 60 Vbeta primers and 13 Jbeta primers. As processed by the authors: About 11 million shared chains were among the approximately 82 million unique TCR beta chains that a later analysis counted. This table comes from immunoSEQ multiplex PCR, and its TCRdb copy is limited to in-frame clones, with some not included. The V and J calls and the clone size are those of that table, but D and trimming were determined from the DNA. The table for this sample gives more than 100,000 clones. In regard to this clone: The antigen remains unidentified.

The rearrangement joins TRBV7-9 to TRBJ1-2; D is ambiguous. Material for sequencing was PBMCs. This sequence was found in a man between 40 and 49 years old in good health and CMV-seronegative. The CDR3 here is CASSPRGSPGGYTF. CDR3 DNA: TGTGCCAGCAGCCCCCGGGGAAGCCCGGGTGGCTACACCTTC.